A selection of T cell receptor beta chains follows, all from one sample in a study of blood T cell repertoires in COVID-19. The repertoire was sequenced with immunoSEQ multiplex PCR; TCRdb's copy has only in-frame clones and lacks some. The table lists some 120,000 clones, around 88% of them singletons. The sample was peripheral blood. The source is a human donor in a cohort sampled during active COVID-19. Each CDR3 is given with its conserved first and last residue. The D gene is left open where the match is weak. Size values are once, few and many counts, or a class for expanded clones, and some rows have none.

TRBV4-2	few	-	TRBJ1-1	CASSQDRLGRAEAFF	TGTGCCAGCAGCCAAGATCGACTAGGAAGGGCTGAAGCTTTCTTT
TRBV10-3	-	TRBD1	TRBJ1-1	CAISEYGTGGGGTEAFF	TGTGCCATCAGTGAGTACGGGACAGGGGGCGGCGGCACTGAAGCTTTCTTT
TRBV7-3	-	-	TRBJ1-2	CASSLGGPPSGYTF	TGTGCCAGCAGCTTGGGGGGACCTCCGTCCGGCTACACCTTC
TRBV4-3	-	-	TRBJ2-3	CASSQVVGPEYTQYF	TGCGCCAGCAGCCAAGTCGTGGGGCCCGAGTATACGCAGTATTTT
TRBV2	-	TRBD2	TRBJ2-1	CASSEEAGTYNEQFF	TGTGCCAGCAGTGAGGAAGCGGGGACCTACAATGAGCAGTTCTTC
TRBV7-2	once	-	TRBJ2-3	CASSMWTQTPTDTQYF	TGTGCCAGCAGCATGTGGACTCAAACACCCACAGATACGCAGTATTTT
TRBV6-5	many	-	TRBJ2-1	CASSYSTGEQFF	TGTGCCAGCAGTTACTCGACGGGTGAGCAGTTCTTC
TRBV19	-	-	TRBJ2-7	CASSARSSSVNSYEQYF	TGTGCCAGTAGCGCCCGGTCTTCTAGCGTAAACAGCTACGAGCAGTACTTC
TRBV5-4	-	-	TRBJ2-7	CASSVNRGVHEQYF	TGTGCCAGCAGCGTGAATCGAGGTGTGCACGAGCAGTACTTC
TRBV28	few	-	TRBJ1-5	CASSPRSTQPQHF	TGTGCCAGCAGCCCCCGATCTACCCAGCCCCAGCATTTT
TRBV29-1	-	-	TRBJ1-1	CSVHRRGENTEAFF	TGCAGCGTCCACCGACGGGGTGAGAACACTGAAGCTTTCTTT
TRBV27	-	-	TRBJ2-1	CASSFYDSYNEQFF	TGTGCCAGCAGTTTCTACGACTCCTACAATGAGCAGTTCTTC
TRBV6-5	-	TRBD1	TRBJ2-6	CASSYPDRAGANVLTF	TGTGCCAGCAGTTACCCAGACAGGGCTGGGGCCAACGTCCTGACTTTC
TRBV7-3	-	TRBD1	TRBJ2-5	CASSLGLGTGVQETQYF	TGTGCCAGCAGCTTAGGTCTGGGGACAGGGGTCCAAGAGACCCAGTACTTC
TRBV9	-	TRBD2	TRBJ2-7	CASSRTSGSYEQYF	TGTGCCAGCAGTAGGACTAGCGGGAGCTACGAGCAGTACTTC
TRBV29-1	-	TRBD1	TRBJ1-1	CSVDRTGQNTEAFF	TGCAGCGTCGACCGGACAGGGCAGAACACTGAAGCTTTCTTT
TRBV27	few	TRBD1	TRBJ2-7	CASRRPGTGPYEQYF	TGTGCCAGCAGACGACCCGGGACAGGGCCCTACGAGCAGTACTTC
TRBV4-1	once	-	TRBJ1-2	CASSQFEAGLYGYTF	TGCGCCAGCAGCCAATTCGAGGCAGGGCTCTATGGCTACACCTTC
TRBV5-6	-	-	TRBJ1-6	CASHSKRVSSPLHF	TGTGCCAGCCACTCGAAGAGGGTGAGTTCACCCCTTCACTTT
TRBV5-8	-	-	TRBJ2-4	CASSSGQSHIQYF	TGTGCCAGCAGCTCCGGACAGAGCCACATTCAGTACTTC
TRBV24-1	-	TRBD1	TRBJ1-2	CATSDPWTGGDYTF	TGTGCCACCAGTGACCCGTGGACAGGGGGGGACTACACCTTC